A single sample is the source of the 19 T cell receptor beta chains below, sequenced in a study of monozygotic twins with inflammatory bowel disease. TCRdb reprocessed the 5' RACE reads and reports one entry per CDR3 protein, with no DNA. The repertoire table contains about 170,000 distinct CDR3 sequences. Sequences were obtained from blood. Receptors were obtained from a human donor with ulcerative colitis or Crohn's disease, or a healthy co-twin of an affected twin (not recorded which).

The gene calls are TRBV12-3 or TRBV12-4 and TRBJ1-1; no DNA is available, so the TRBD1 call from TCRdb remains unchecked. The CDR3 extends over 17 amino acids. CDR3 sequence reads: CASNSIPRAGGNTEAFF.

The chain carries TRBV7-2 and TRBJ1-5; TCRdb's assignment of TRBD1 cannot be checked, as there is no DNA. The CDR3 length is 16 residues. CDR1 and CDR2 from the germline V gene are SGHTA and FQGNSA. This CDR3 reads CASSQWDRDLYQPQHF.

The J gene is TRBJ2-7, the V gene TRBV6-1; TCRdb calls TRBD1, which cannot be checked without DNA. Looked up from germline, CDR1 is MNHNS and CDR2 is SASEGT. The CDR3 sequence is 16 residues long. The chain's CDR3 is CASSGQTATRGYEQYF.

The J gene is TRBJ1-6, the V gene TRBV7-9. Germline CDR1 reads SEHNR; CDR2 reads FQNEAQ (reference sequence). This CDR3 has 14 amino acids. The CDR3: CASSLAGRNSPLHF.

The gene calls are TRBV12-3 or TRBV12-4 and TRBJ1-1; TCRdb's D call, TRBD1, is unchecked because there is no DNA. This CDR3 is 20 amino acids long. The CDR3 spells CASSLSLGTRSGAPLPEAFF.

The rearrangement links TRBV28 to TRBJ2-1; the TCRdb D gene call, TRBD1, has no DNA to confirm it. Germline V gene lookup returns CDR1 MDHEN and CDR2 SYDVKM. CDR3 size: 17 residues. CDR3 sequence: CASSFLGRGPGGNEQFF.

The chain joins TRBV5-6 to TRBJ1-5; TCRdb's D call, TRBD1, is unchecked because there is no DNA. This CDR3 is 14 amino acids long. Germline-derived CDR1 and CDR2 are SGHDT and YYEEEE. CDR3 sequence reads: CASSLGPGGQPQHF.

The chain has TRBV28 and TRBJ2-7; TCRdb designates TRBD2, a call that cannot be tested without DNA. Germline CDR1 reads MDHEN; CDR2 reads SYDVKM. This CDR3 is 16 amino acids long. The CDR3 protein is CASRNQGAGGLYEQYF. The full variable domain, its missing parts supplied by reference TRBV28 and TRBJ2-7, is DVKVTQSSRYLVKRTGEKVFLECVQDMDHENMFWYRQDPGLGLRLIYFSYDVKMKEKGDIPEGYSVSREKKERFSLILESASTNQTSMYLCASRNQGAGGLYEQYFGPGTRLTVT.

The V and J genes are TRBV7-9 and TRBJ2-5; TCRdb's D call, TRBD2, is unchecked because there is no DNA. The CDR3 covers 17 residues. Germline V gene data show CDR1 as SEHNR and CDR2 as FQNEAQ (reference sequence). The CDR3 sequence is CASNNFRTSGEQETQYF.

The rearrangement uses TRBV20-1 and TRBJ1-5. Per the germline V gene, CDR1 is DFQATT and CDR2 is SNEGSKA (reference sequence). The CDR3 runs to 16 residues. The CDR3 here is CSARDRQVLLNQPQHF.

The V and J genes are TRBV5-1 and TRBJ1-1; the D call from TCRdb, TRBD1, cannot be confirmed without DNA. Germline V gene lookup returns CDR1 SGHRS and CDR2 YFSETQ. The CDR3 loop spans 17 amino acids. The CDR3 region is CASSIKTGTGTEWGAFF.

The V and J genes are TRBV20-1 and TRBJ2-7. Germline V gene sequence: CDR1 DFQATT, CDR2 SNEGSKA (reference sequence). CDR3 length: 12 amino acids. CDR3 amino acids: CSARLAQHEQYF.

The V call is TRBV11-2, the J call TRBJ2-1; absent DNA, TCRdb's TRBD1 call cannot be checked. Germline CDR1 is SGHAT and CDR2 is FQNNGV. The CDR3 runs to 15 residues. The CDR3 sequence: CASSRMGTGGNEQFF.

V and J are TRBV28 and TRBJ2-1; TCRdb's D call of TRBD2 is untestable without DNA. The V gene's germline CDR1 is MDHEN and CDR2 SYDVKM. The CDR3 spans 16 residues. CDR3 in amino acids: CASSFPLREAENDQFF.

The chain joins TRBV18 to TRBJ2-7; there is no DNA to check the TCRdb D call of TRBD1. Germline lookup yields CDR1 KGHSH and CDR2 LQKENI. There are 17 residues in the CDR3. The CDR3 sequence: CASSPTKGTNLGSEQYF.

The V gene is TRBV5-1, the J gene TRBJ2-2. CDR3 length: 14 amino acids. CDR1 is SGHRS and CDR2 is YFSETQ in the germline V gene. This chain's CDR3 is CASSSGERSGELFF.

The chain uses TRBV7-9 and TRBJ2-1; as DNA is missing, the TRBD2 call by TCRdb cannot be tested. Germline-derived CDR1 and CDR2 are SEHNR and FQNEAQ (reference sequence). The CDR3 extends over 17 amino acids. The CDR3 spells CASSTRSGKITYNEQFF.

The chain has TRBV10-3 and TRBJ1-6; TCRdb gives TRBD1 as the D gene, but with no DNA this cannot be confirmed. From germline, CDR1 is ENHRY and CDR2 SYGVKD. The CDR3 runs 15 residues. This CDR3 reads CAIRPRQGDNSPLHF.

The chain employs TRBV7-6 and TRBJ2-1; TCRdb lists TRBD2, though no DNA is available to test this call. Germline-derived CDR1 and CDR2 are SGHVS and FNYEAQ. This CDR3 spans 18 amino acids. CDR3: CASSLGLAGASSYNEQFF.